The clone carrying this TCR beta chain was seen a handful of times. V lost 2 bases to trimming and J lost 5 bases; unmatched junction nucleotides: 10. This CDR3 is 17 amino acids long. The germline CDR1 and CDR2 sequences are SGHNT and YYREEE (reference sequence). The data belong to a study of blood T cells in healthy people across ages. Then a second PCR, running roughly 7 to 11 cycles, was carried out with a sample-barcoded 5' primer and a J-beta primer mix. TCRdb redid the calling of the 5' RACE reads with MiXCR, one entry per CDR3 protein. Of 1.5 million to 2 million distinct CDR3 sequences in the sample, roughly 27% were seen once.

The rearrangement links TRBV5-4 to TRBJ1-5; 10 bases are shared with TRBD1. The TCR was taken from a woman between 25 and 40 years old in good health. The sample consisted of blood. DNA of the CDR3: TGTGCCAGCAGCTTTAGCCTCCGGGACAGGGGAGATCAGCCCCAGCATTTT. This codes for CASSFSLRDRGDQPQHF.